This T cell receptor (beta chain) derives from a study of beta chain features in type 1 diabetes. Study findings and constraints: Equally in patients and controls, PCR might preferentially amplify shorter templates. The analysis here could not establish whether HLA type shapes TCRB rearrangement. All four CD4+ subsets from Type 1 diabetes patients carried moderately but significantly shorter TCRB CDR3s.

Regarding this clone: As yet, its antigen is unknown.

V was pared by 4 bases and J by 0 bases, with 3 bases of the junction left unmatched. The CDR3 sequence is 15 residues long. The germline V gene encodes CDR1 SQVTM and CDR2 ANQGSEA. The sequenced template was cDNA made from the entire isolated RNA. Clones were sequenced by immunoSEQ multiplex PCR, and TCRdb holds only the in-frame ones, with some missing. This table has approximately 27,000 clones, about 49% appearing once. The chain uses TRBV29-1 and TRBJ1-3, with 10 bases fitting TRBD1. Sequencing was done on a sample of stem cell memory CD4+ T cells from blood. This sequence originates from a man aged 25-40 years with type 1 diabetes. As DNA, the CDR3 is TGCAGCGTTGGGACAGGGGGAAGCTCTGGAAACACCATATATTTT. Translating gives CSVGTGGSSGNTIYF. The variable domain in full, completed from reference TRBV29-1 and TRBJ1-3, reads SAVISQKPSRDICQRGTSLTIQCQVDSQVTMMFWYRQQPGQSLTLIATANQGSEATYESGFVIDKFPISRPNLTFSTLTVSNMSPEDSSIYLCSVGTGGSSGNTIYFGEGSWLTVV.